Sequencing of this TCR beta chain was carried out in a study of CD8+ T cells in alopecia areata (dated by TCRdb to the late 2010s). Regarding the research as a whole: The treated patients took part in an open-label pilot trial in which moderate-to-severe alopecia areata was treated with oral tofacitinib at 5 to 10 mg twice daily. Tofacitinib was given for 6 to 18 months, followed by 6 months of follow-up off drug to assess delayed response and recurrence. The SALT score, which quantifies the percentage of affected scalp surface area, was used to measure disease severity in treated patients. High-throughput TCRbeta sequencing was used to examine T cell clonal expansion in alopecia areata in both the C3H/HeJ mouse model and human patients. On the human side, TCRbeta sequencing was run on scalp tissue and on sorted CD4+ and CD8+ peripheral blood T cells from healthy controls and from alopecia areata patients with either patchy or totalis/universalis disease. Biopsies were taken from tofacitinib-treated patients at baseline and at 4 and 24 weeks of treatment, and a later scalp biopsy was taken in several of the tofacitinib-treated patients. Scalp clonality was compared across normal scalp (n=4), patchy alopecia areata scalp (n=8), and alopecia totalis/universalis scalp (n=8). RNA came from the PAXgene miRNA kit for fixed scalp, the miRNeasy kit for PBMCs, and the RNeasy kit for mouse skin. Amplification of TCRbeta CDR3 regions was done by immunoSEQ multiplex PCR using 35 Vbeta forward primers and 13 Jbeta reverse primers.

As to this clone: The antigen it binds to is not known. Base qualities are not at hand, and no much larger clone is one base apart.

The CDR3 runs 12 amino acids, cysteine and phenylalanine included. The read is trimmed to its CDR3 DNA, 36 bases read in frame from base 1. Via the germline V gene (reference sequence), CDR1 is SGHNT and CDR2 YYREEE. V loses 6 bases at its end and J loses 6 bases; junction bases beyond the gene matches: 2. The investigation overall reported the following: The treated cohort was small, with a single nonresponder, so links between baseline CD8+ expansion and response need larger studies. Resident alphabeta T cells in normal human skin are also sequenced, complicating scalp TCR repertoire analysis, unlike mouse skin dominated by gammadelta T cells. Shared TCR sequences between patients were less evident than in mice, which may be partly attributable to HLA diversity in the patient population. Higher clonality and more expanded CD8+ clones were observed in lesional scalp than in normal scalp, particularly in alopecia totalis/universalis, a finding suggestive of antigenic drive. Many expanded lesional clones were found to persist in scalp and blood during tofacitinib treatment, and relapse after treatment cessation may be partly explained by this persistence. With tofacitinib, both scalp clonality and the number of expanded CD8+ clones among the top 100 scalp clones went down significantly.

Reading the label with the study, this specimen's time point is: more than three weeks on oral tofacitinib. This specimen's treatment or condition label, interpreted: oral pan-JAK inhibitor, 5-10 mg twice daily. Peripheral blood and lesional scalp punch biopsies were obtained from patients with alopecia areata. PBMCs were isolated by density centrifugation and stained for CD3, CD4 and CD8, and CD4+ and CD8+ T cells were sorted on a FACSAria. The library was prepared using the immunoSEQ multiplex PCR assay. RNA was extracted from all samples and reverse transcribed into cDNA as template for TCR sequencing. First-strand cDNA was synthesized with SuperScript III using a 2:1 mix of oligo-dT and random hexamers. A synthetic immune receptor repertoire was used to measure amplification bias, and any remaining bias was corrected computationally. The paper's processing steps were these. Raw reads were preprocessed for error removal, and CDR3 was defined according to IMGT conventions as running from the conserved cysteine to phenylalanine. Clonality was calculated as 1 minus Shannon entropy normalized by log2 of the number of productive unique TCRs. CD4 or CD8 identity of scalp clones was inferred by cross-referencing scalp TCRbeta sequences with sorted blood CD4 and CD8 repertoires. TCRdb holds this immuneACCESS table with in-frame rearrangements only. Some clones are missing; in checked studies, unresolved V genes explain under half, and the rest has no known cause. V, J and clone size are taken as reported in that table, and D and trimming were inferred from the DNA itself. This sample has about 140,000 clones in its table, and roughly nine tenths of those were observed once. Together, the top ten hold roughly an eighth of the sample.

The chain uses TRBV5-4 and TRBJ2-2, and 7 junction bases match TRBD1. The receptor was isolated from a human donor with alopecia areata. The starting material was CD8+ T cells sorted from blood, obtained at week 4, from a patient treated with tofacitinib. This receptor has the CDR3 CASNQGAGELFF. The nucleotide sequence reads TGTGCCAGCAATCAGGGGGCCGGGGAGCTGTTTTTT. The entire variable domain, with the stretches around the CDR3 drawn from the reference TRBV5-4 and TRBJ2-2 proteins, is ETGVTQSPTHLIKTRGQQVTLRCSSQSGHNTVSWYQQALGQGPQFIFQYYREEENGRGNFPPRFSGLQFPNYSSELNVNALELDDSALYLCASNQGAGELFFGEGSRLTVL.